These T cell receptor beta chains were read from a single sample in a study of PD-1 blockade in classical Hodgkin lymphoma. Measured with immunoSEQ multiplex PCR; TCRdb has only the in-frame clones, and not every one. The table has approximately 50,000 clones, 88% seen once; the top ten hold around 5%. Sequences were derived from peripheral blood mononuclear cells (PBMCs), sampled before the second cycle of nivolumab. These receptors all stem from a human donor with classical Hodgkin lymphoma. The CDR3 runs from the conserved cysteine through the conserved F or W. Fields, in order: CDR3 length, J gene, D gene, clone size, V gene, CDR3 DNA, CDR3 protein. D genes are given only for firm matches. The listing skips clone size in some rows; elsewhere it reads once, few, many or a size class.

13	TRBJ2-3	TRBD1	NA	TRBV5-1	TGCGCCAGCCGACAGGGAAACACAGATACGCAGTATTTT	CASRQGNTDTQYF
12	TRBJ2-7	TRBD1	NA	TRBV6-5	TGTGCCACGTCGGACAGGTCCTTTTGGCAGTACTTC	CATSDRSFWQYF
16	TRBJ2-1	TRBD1	NA	TRBV5-1	TGCGCCAGCAGCTTGGTGGGGACAGGGTCCTACAATGAGCAGTTCTTC	CASSLVGTGSYNEQFF
14	TRBJ1-2	TRBD1	NA	TRBV29-1	TGCAGCGTTGAAGGACAGGGGATGGACTATGGCTACACCTTC	CSVEGQGMDYGYTF
17	TRBJ2-1	TRBD1	NA	TRBV7-3	TGTGCCAGCAGCCCATCCCGGGACAGGGAGGCCTACAATGAGCAGTTCTTC	CASSPSRDREAYNEQFF
15	TRBJ2-5	TRBD1	NA	TRBV7-2	TGTGCCAGCAGCGGGCAACAGGGGTCAGGAGAGACCCAGTACTTC	CASSGQQGSGETQYF
16	TRBJ2-7	TRBD2	NA	TRBV6-6	TGTGCCAGCAGTCCCGCCGGGACTAGCGCTTCCTACGAGCAGTACTTC	CASSPAGTSASYEQYF
15	TRBJ1-4	NA	NA	TRBV19	TGTGCCAGTAGTTCCCCAGGGGCGGTTAATGAAAAACTGTTTTTT	CASSSPGAVNEKLFF
17	TRBJ2-2	TRBD2	NA	TRBV9	TGTGCCAGCTCGAGAGCCACGGCGGGGGGGAACACCGGGGAGCTGTTTTTT	CASSRATAGGNTGELFF
18	TRBJ1-2	NA	NA	TRBV9	TGTGCCAGCAGCCCGAGTGGGCATGTGGCCAGAGGAGGATATGGCTACACCTTC	CASSPSGHVARGGYGYTF
14	TRBJ1-3	NA	NA	TRBV28	TGTGCCAGCAGTTCCCCCGGGGGCGGAAACACCATATATTTT	CASSSPGGGNTIYF
15	TRBJ1-1	NA	NA	TRBV11-3	TGTGCCAGCAGCCCGAGGGGGGGGCGGAACACTGAAGCTTTCTTT	CASSPRGGRNTEAFF
16	TRBJ2-7	NA	NA	TRBV21-1	TGTGCCAGCAGCAAAGAGGAGCGGGGGACCACCTACGAGCAGTACTTC	CASSKEERGTTYEQYF
13	TRBJ1-1	NA	NA	TRBV28	TGTGCCAGCGGAGCTGTCTTTTCCCAGGTAGCTTTCTTT	CASGAVFSQVAFF
14	TRBJ2-7	NA	NA	TRBV5-1	TGCGCCAGCAGCTCGACAGCCGGGGGCTACGAGCAGTACTTC	CASSSTAGGYEQYF
15	TRBJ2-5	TRBD1	once	TRBV19	TGTGCCAGTAGTAACTCCTATGGACAGGAAGAGACCCAGTACTTC	CASSNSYGQEETQYF
15	TRBJ1-5	NA	NA	TRBV4-1	TGCGCCAGCAGCCAAGGCGGTGGGGATACTCAGCCCCAGCATTTT	CASSQGGGDTQPQHF
14	TRBJ1-5	NA	once	TRBV5-1	TGCGCCAGGGTGGGGGGACCGCGCAATCAGCCCCAGCATTTT	CARVGGPRNQPQHF
14	TRBJ2-7	TRBD2	NA	TRBV28	TGTGCCAGCAGGCCGCGGGGGGGGGTCTACGAGCAGTACTTC	CASRPRGGVYEQYF
15	TRBJ1-2	TRBD1	NA	TRBV7-9	TGTGCCAGCAGCGGGGCAGGGGGCCCAAACTATGGCTACACCTTC	CASSGAGGPNYGYTF
14	TRBJ1-5	NA	NA	TRBV18	TGTGCCAGCTCACCACCTAAGGCAGGTCAGCCCCAGCATTTT	CASSPPKAGQPQHF
15	TRBJ2-3	NA	once	TRBV5-1	TGCGCCAGCAGCTTGACTCACTCAGGGCCCGATACGCAGTATTTT	CASSLTHSGPDTQYF
14	TRBJ2-1	NA	few	TRBV6-1	TGTGCCAGCTGGGGCAGGGAGAATAGGGATGAGCAGTTCTTC	CASWGRENRDEQFF
18	TRBJ2-1	NA	NA	TRBV2	TGTGCCAGCAGCGGAACCAACAGGGACTACTCCATTTACAATGAGCAGTTCTTC	CASSGTNRDYSIYNEQFF
17	TRBJ1-2	TRBD1	NA	TRBV19	TGTGCCAGTAGTATAGAGGCGGGACAGTCTCTTAACTATGGCTACACCTTC	CASSIEAGQSLNYGYTF
15	TRBJ2-3	NA	NA	TRBV6-1	TGTGCCAGCAGTGAATCGGTTTCTAGCACAGATACGCAGTATTTT	CASSESVSSTDTQYF
12	TRBJ1-1	NA	NA	TRBV30	TGTGCCTGGAGAGGGGGTAACACTGAAGCTTTCTTT	CAWRGGNTEAFF
13	TRBJ2-1	NA	NA	TRBV5-1	TGCGCCAGCAGCTCGGGCGTCTACAATGAGCAGTTCTTC	CASSSGVYNEQFF
16	TRBJ1-1	NA	once	TRBV13	TGTGCCAGCAGCTCGAGCGGCGGGGCGGATATCACTGAAGCTTTCTTT	CASSSSGGADITEAFF
14	TRBJ1-2	TRBD1	NA	TRBV7-9	TGTGCCAGCAGCTGGGACAGGGGGGCAGATGGCTACACCTTC	CASSWDRGADGYTF
15	TRBJ2-7	TRBD2	NA	TRBV5-6	TGTGCCAGCAGCCTCGGACTAGCGGGGAGCTACGAGCAGTACTTC	CASSLGLAGSYEQYF
14	TRBJ2-2	NA	NA	TRBV10-3	TGTGCCATCAGTGAAGTCCAGAACACCGGGGAGCTGTTTTTT	CAISEVQNTGELFF
13	TRBJ1-2	NA	NA	TRBV7-9	TGTGCCAGCAGTCCTAAGGGTCTTCATGGCTACACCTTC	CASSPKGLHGYTF
17	TRBJ2-1	TRBD2	NA	TRBV5-1	TGCGCCAGCAGCCTCGGGACTAGCGGGGGGGCCGGGAATGAGCAGTTCTTC	CASSLGTSGGAGNEQFF
13	TRBJ2-5	NA	NA	TRBV5-1	TGCGCCAGCAGCTTCCAAGGTGAAGAGACCCAGTACTTC	CASSFQGEETQYF
11	TRBJ1-1	NA	NA	TRBV20-1	TGCAGTGCCAGGATGAACACTGAAGCTTTCTTT	CSARMNTEAFF
11	TRBJ2-1	NA	NA	TRBV5-1	TGCGCCAGCAGCTTGGCCAATGAGCAGTTCTTC	CASSLANEQFF
14	TRBJ2-5	NA	NA	TRBV7-9	TGTGCCAGCAGGGTCATGGGGGAACAAGAGACCCAGTACTTC	CASRVMGEQETQYF
14	TRBJ1-1	NA	NA	TRBV7-9	TGTGCCAGCATCCTTACTATCGGCGACACTGAAGCTTTCTTT	CASILTIGDTEAFF
14	TRBJ2-7	TRBD1	NA	TRBV6-7	TGTGCCAGCAGTAGGACAGGCCACCTCTACGAGCAGTACTTC	CASSRTGHLYEQYF
11	TRBJ1-1	NA	NA	TRBV6-6	TGTGCCAGCACCCCCGGGACTGAAGCTTTCTTT	CASTPGTEAFF
14	TRBJ2-7	NA	NA	TRBV4-1	TGCGCCAGCAGCCAAGGGGGGCTCTCCTACGAGCAGTACTTC	CASSQGGLSYEQYF
15	TRBJ2-1	NA	NA	TRBV5-1	TGCGCCAGCAGCTTGGTTGGGGTGGGGTACAATGAGCAGTTCTTC	CASSLVGVGYNEQFF
13	TRBJ1-2	NA	NA	TRBV5-1	TGCGCCAGCAGCTTGGAAGGGCAAGAAGGCTACACCTTC	CASSLEGQEGYTF
19	TRBJ1-1	NA	NA	TRBV13	TGTGCCAGCAGCTTGGTTCCCCTCGACAGCGACCCGACGAACACTGAAGCTTTCTTT	CASSLVPLDSDPTNTEAFF
14	TRBJ2-7	NA	NA	TRBV7-9	TGTGCCAGCAGTGAACGGACGGTCACCTACGAGCAGTACTTC	CASSERTVTYEQYF
15	TRBJ1-5	TRBD1	NA	TRBV7-8	TGTGCCAGCAGCTTAGGGACAGGGGGACATCAGCCCCAGCATTTT	CASSLGTGGHQPQHF
12	TRBJ1-1	NA	NA	TRBV6-5	TGTGCCAGCAGTTACCGAGACAGTGAAGCTTTCTTT	CASSYRDSEAFF
15	TRBJ1-6	TRBD1	NA	TRBV6-6	TGTGCCAGCAGTTACTCCCGGGACAGCTTTTCACCCCTCCACTTT	CASSYSRDSFSPLHF
14	TRBJ1-3	NA	NA	TRBV5-1	TGCGCCAGCAGCTCCGGGGCAGAGGGAAACACCATATATTTT	CASSSGAEGNTIYF
17	TRBJ1-1	NA	NA	TRBV19	TGTGCCAGTAGTTTAGGACTAATGAGATCGAAGAACACTGAAGCTTTCTTT	CASSLGLMRSKNTEAFF
15	TRBJ2-2	NA	once	TRBV6-6	TGTGCCAGCAGTTACGCCCAACCCAACACCGGGGAGCTGTTTTTT	CASSYAQPNTGELFF
16	TRBJ2-7	NA	NA	TRBV6-6	TGTGCCAGCAGACTACCGACGAGGGCGGGATCCTACGAGCAGTACTTC	CASRLPTRAGSYEQYF
14	TRBJ1-6	NA	NA	TRBV6-1	TGTGCCAGCAGTGAGTGGGGGGACGCTTCACCCCTCCACTTT	CASSEWGDASPLHF
12	TRBJ1-1	TRBD1	NA	TRBV2	TGTGCCGGCAGGGGGCCGAACACTGAAGCTTTCTTT	CAGRGPNTEAFF
18	TRBJ2-3	NA	NA	TRBV9	TGTGCCAGCAGCGCCACCTGGAACCGACAGGCGTGGACAGATACGCAGTATTTT	CASSATWNRQAWTDTQYF
14	TRBJ2-4	NA	few	TRBV2	TGTGCCACCCGGTACGAGAGCGGCAAAAACATTCAGTACTTC	CATRYESGKNIQYF
14	TRBJ1-1	NA	NA	TRBV5-1	TGCGCCAGCAGCTTGGAGGGTTATAACACTGAAGCTTTCTTT	CASSLEGYNTEAFF
15	TRBJ1-1	NA	NA	TRBV6-6	TGTGCCAGCACCGGGCGGGCGGGGGAGAACACTGAAGCTTTCTTT	CASTGRAGENTEAFF